This T cell receptor (beta chain) was retrieved from a study of blood T cells in healthy people across ages. Trimming at V came to 3 bases and at J to 7 bases, leaving 5 bases not matched to a gene. The CDR3 covers 13 residues. Through a sample-barcoded 5' primer and a J-beta primer mix, a second PCR was run for about 6 to 11 cycles. TCRdb re-called the 5' RACE reads through MiXCR, storing one row per CDR3 protein. Altogether some 710,000 distinct CDR3 sequences are present, 20% to 25% being singletons, with the ten largest covering less than 25%. This TCR came from a man between 70 and 80 years old in good health. The chain has TRBV12-3 or TRBV12-4 and TRBJ1-2; 7 nucleotides agree with TRBD1. The sequenced sample was blood. The CDR3 region is CASSLGDSSGYTF. CDR3 nucleotides: TGTGCCAGCAGTTTGGGGGACAGCTCTGGCTACACCTTC.